This T cell receptor (beta chain) comes out of a study of blood T cells in healthy people across ages. Germline CDR1 LNHDA, CDR2 SQIVND (reference sequence). CDR3 length: 16 amino acids. V was cut by 0 bases and J by 6 bases, with 15 bases left in between. PCR was performed a second time for 7 to 11 cycles using a sample-barcoded 5' primer and a J-beta primer mix. One entry per CDR3 protein, called by TCRdb with MiXCR from the 5' RACE reads. The table includes more than 500,000 distinct CDR3 sequences, about 29% detected once. On this clonotype: Its antigen is undetermined.

Notes on the study in general: The recorded TCR beta diversity per million T cells decreased in a roughly linear manner with age. Higher diversity, along with more naive CD4+ cells, distinguished long-lived donors from aged donors.

These same records also appear under a second study, on T cells of mothers and their children.

The sequence derives from a boy younger than 10 in good health. The gene calls are TRBV19 and TRBJ2-1; D not certain. Material: blood. CDR3 amino acids: CASSIEELQFANEQFF. The CDR3 coding sequence is TGTGCCAGTAGTATAGAGGAACTTCAATTCGCCAATGAGCAGTTCTTC.